The T cell receptor beta chain under discussion was sequenced for a study of control samples from healthy donors and cancer patients (dated by TCRdb to 2018 to 2020). Concerning this clone: The antigen this receptor binds is unknown. The record has no base qualities; no much larger clone is one base away.

The library was obtained by the immunoSEQ multiplex PCR assay. This immuneACCESS table, as held by TCRdb, lists in-frame sequences with V and J called but not all clones. Of the missing ones, under half trace to an unresolved V gene in checked studies; the others have no known cause. Recorded for this sample are 95,000 to 100,000 clones; roughly 82% of them occurred a single time. 1.5% to 2.5% of the sample is held by the ten biggest clonotypes. There are 15 amino acids in the CDR3, from cysteine to phenylalanine inclusive. The read is trimmed to its CDR3 DNA, 45 bases read in frame from base 1. V drops 2 bases and J drops 6 bases, leaving 11 bases in between. According to the germline V gene, CDR1 reads KGHSH and CDR2 reads LQKENI.

This TCR was sampled from a man in his sixties in good health. The rearrangement joined TRBV18 to TRBJ1-6; no D gene call is confident. Sequencing input: blood. The CDR3 region has the sequence CASSPITAINSPLHF. The DNA sequence is as follows: TGTGCCAGCTCACCAATAACGGCTATTAATTCACCCCTCCACTTT.